The source of this T cell receptor beta chain is a study of glioma-infiltrating T cells after dendritic cell vaccination. Clones were sequenced by immunoSEQ multiplex PCR, and TCRdb holds only the in-frame ones, with some missing. This sample has roughly 100,000 clones, with approximately 87% found just once. Germline assignment: CDR1 SGDLS and CDR2 YYNGEE. The CDR3 sequence is 16 residues long. V was pared by 4 bases and J by 4 bases, with 18 bases between. Material: blood, obtained before dendritic cell vaccination. This sequence joins TRBV9 and TRBJ1-3; D may be TRBD1 (6 bases). The TCR originated in a human donor with glioblastoma. The CDR3 bases are TGTGCCAGCAGCCCAACAGGGAGGGGGAGGGGAAACACCATATATTTT. Translation gives CASSPTGRGRGNTIYF. The variable domain in full, completed from reference TRBV9 and TRBJ1-3, reads DSGVTQTPKHLITATGQRVTLRCSPRSGDLSVYWYQQSLDQGLQFLIQYYNGEERAKGNILERFSAQQFPDLHSELNLSSLELGDSALYFCASSPTGRGRGNTIYFGEGSWLTVV.